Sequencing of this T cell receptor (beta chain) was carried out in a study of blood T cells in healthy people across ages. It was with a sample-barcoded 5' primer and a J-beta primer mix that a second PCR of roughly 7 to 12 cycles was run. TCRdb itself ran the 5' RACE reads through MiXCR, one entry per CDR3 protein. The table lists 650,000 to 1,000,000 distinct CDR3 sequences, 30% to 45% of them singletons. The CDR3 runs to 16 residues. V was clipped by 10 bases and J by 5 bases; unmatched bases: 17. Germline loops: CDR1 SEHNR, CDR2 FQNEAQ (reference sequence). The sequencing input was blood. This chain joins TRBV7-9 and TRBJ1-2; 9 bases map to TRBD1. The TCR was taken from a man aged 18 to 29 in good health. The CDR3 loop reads CATRGTGTSETYGYTF. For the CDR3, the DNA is TGTGCCACCCGTGGGACAGGGACCTCGGAGACGTATGGCTACACCTTC. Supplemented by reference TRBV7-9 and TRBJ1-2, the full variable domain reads DTGVSQNPRHKITKRGQNVTFRCDPISEHNRLYWYRQTLGQGPEFLTYFQNEAQLEKSRLLSDRFSAERPKGSFSTLEIQRTEQGDSAMYLCATRGTGTSETYGYTFGSGTRLTVV.